The clone carrying this T cell receptor beta chain has ten or more counts. V lost 5 bases and J lost 8, with 13 bases in between. In germline, CDR1 is GTSNPN, CDR2 SVGIG (reference sequence). CDR3 size: 12 residues. The data belong to a study of early T cells in non-severe SARS-CoV-2 infection. Study context: Sequenced bulk RNA came from whole blood that was unsorted, and chains were unpaired.

MiXCR, applied by TCRdb to the 5' RACE reads, yields one record per CDR3 protein. The repertoire consists of 55,000 to 80,000 distinct CDR3 sequences, with under 14% occurring once and the leading ten covering roughly 3.8%. The source is an adult who was a healthcare worker with PCR-confirmed SARS-CoV-2 infection or an uninfected control (not recorded which). Sample: whole blood. V gene TRBV30 combines with J gene TRBJ2-4, with D unresolved. The CDR3: CAWAPTLDIQYF. The DNA of the CDR3 is TGTGCCTGGGCCCCTACCTTGGACATTCAGTACTTC.